Listed here are 28 T cell receptor beta chains from one sample, sequenced in a study of blood T cell repertoires in COVID-19. Profiling relied on immunoSEQ multiplex PCR, and the TCRdb table lists in-frame clones only, not all of them. The repertoire consists of 200,000 to 250,000 clones, with 80% occurring once and the leading ten covering roughly 13%. Sequencing was done on a sample of peripheral blood. The receptors derive from a human donor in a cohort sampled during active COVID-19.

The chain carries TRBV14 and TRBJ2-5; TRBD1 agrees at 8 bases. CDR3 length equals 14 residues. Germline-derived CDR1 and CDR2 are SGHDN and FVKESK. V lost 3 bases, J lost 5 bases, and 5 bases stayed unmatched. CDR3 in DNA: TGTGCCAGCAGCCACACAGGGGGTTTGGAGACCCAGTACTTC. Translated: CASSHTGGLETQYF.

The chain recombines TRBV27 with TRBJ2-7; possible D gene TRBD2, 6 bases. This CDR3 is built from 16 residues. Germline loops: CDR1 MNHEY, CDR2 SMNVEV (reference sequence). V was clipped by 5 bases and J by 0 bases, with 17 bases between them. DNA for the CDR3: TGTGCCAGCAGTGGCCCCCTTAGCGGCCTCTCCTACGAGCAGTACTTC. The encoded protein is CASSGPLSGLSYEQYF.

This rearrangement joins TRBV6-5 to TRBJ1-1; TRBD1 is a possible D gene (6 bases). The CDR3 length is 13 residues. Germline CDR1 reads MNHEY; CDR2 reads SVGAGI. Trimming removed 6 bases from V and 10 bases from J, with 18 bases in between. CDR3 region: CASSLRQAPGAFF. CDR3 coding DNA: TGTGCCAGCAGCCTCCGACAGGCTCCAGGAGCTTTCTTT.

The count of this clone is one. The rearrangement joins TRBV19 to TRBJ2-5; D not resolved. Trimming took 5 bases from V and 7 from J, leaving 17 bases between them. From germline, CDR1 is LNHDA and CDR2 SQIVND (reference sequence). This CDR3 has 14 residues. The CDR3 DNA reads as TGTGCCAGTAGTGAAGCTAACCGTGGCGGGACCCAGTACTTC. Translated: CASSEANRGGTQYF.

In this sample, this clone turned up many times. CDR3 in DNA: TGTGCCAGCTCACTCAGGGGCCCGTCCGACTATGGCTACACCTTC. Its protein is CASSLRGPSDYGYTF. V and J are TRBV18 and TRBJ1-2; possible D gene TRBD1, 6 bases. CDR3 length: 15 amino acids. Germline V gene data show CDR1 as KGHSH and CDR2 as LQKENI. The V end lost 4 bases, the J end lost 3 bases, and 15 bases lay between the germline ends.

This sequence joins TRBV27 and TRBJ1-5; D is possibly TRBD1 (5 bases). CDR3 length: 16 amino acids. Germline CDR1 and CDR2: MNHEY and SMNVEV (reference sequence). V lost 4 bases and J 2 bases, leaving 15 bases between the germline ends. CDR3 coding DNA: TGTGCCAGCAGTTACGGCGCGGGGGAGCGCAATCAGCCCCAGCATTTT. It is translated as CASSYGAGERNQPQHF.

The chain employs TRBV18 and TRBJ2-1; TRBD2 is a possible D gene (5 bases). CDR1 and CDR2 from the germline V gene are KGHSH and LQKENI. The V and J ends lost 3 bases and 2 bases respectively, with 17 bases between them. The CDR3 loop spans 17 amino acids. Here the CDR3 DNA reads TGTGCCAGCTCACCGAGAAGGTCCAGCGGCCCCTACAATGAGCAGTTCTTC. Translation gives CASSPRRSSGPYNEQFF. The whole variable domain, filled in from reference TRBV18 and TRBJ2-1, reads NAGVMQNPRHLVRRRGQEARLRCSPMKGHSHVYWYRQLPEEGLKFMVYLQKENIIDESGMPKERFSAEFPKEGPSILRIQQVVRGDSAAYFCASSPRRSSGPYNEQFFGPGTRLTVL.

In nucleotides, the CDR3 is TGTGCCAGCAGCTTAGAAACCGTACAGGGGGCGTCGAGTGGCTACACCTTC. This encodes CASSLETVQGASSGYTF. This chain uses TRBV7-9 with TRBJ1-2; 9 nucleotides align to TRBD1. Per germline, CDR1 SEHNR and CDR2 FQNEAQ (reference sequence). The CDR3 has 17 amino acids. The V and J ends lost 1 base and 7 bases, in that order; junction bases with no gene match: 13.

This chain connects TRBV6-6 to TRBJ2-1; TRBD2 agrees at 9 bases. CDR3 size: 15 residues. With 7 bases clipped from V and 10 bases from J, the junction kept 14 bases outside the gene matches. CDR1 is MNHNY, CDR2 SVGAGI, per germline (reference sequence). Here the CDR3 reads CASINSGGGAHEQFF. DNA of the CDR3: TGTGCCAGCATCAACTCGGGCGGGGGGGCCCACGAGCAGTTCTTC.

The V call is TRBV5-1, the J call TRBJ2-5; 12 nucleotides line up with TRBD2. The CDR3 runs to 18 residues. Germline values: CDR1 SGHRS, CDR2 YFSETQ. Trimming took 0 bases from V and 5 from J; bases not matched to a gene: 11. Here the CDR3 reads CASSLGTGALAGGETQYF. The CDR3 bases are TGCGCCAGCAGCTTGGGGACAGGGGCCCTAGCGGGAGGGGAGACCCAGTACTTC. Together with reference TRBV5-1 and TRBJ2-5, the CDR3 gives the full variable domain: KAGVTQTPRYLIKTRGQQVTLSCSPISGHRSVSWYQQTPGQGLQFLFEYFSETQRNKGNFPGRFSGRQFSNSRSEMNVSTLELGDSALYLCASSLGTGALAGGETQYFGPGTRLLVL.

V and J are TRBV21-1 and TRBJ2-5; no DNA check was done on the table's D call, TRBD2. TRBV21-1 is an annotated pseudogene. The CDR3 covers 15 residues. CDR3: CASSRGGDQQETQYF. The CDR3 DNA sequence: TGTGCCAGCAGTAGGGGGGGGGATCAGCAAGAGACCCAGTACTTC.

The V and J genes are TRBV4-1 and TRBJ2-5; the match to TRBD2 covers 9 bases. Germline CDR1 reads MGHRA; CDR2 reads YSYEKL. V lost 5 bases and J lost 4; bases outside the gene matches: 20. The CDR3 has 19 residues. The CDR3 DNA is TGCGCCAGCAGCTCCCCTGCCAAACGACTAGCGGCTAAGGGAGAGACCCAGTACTTC. Amino acid sequence: CASSSPAKRLAAKGETQYF.

V gene TRBV12-5 combines with J gene TRBJ2-3; 7 positions agree with TRBD1. Germline loops: CDR1 LGHNT, CDR2 FRNRAP. V dropped 4 bases and J dropped 2; count of bases not matched to a gene: 15. The CDR3 runs 18 residues. CDR3 nucleotide sequence: TGTGCTAGTGGTTCCATTCCCGGGACAGCCGAGCTCACAGATACGCAGTATTTT. Translating gives CASGSIPGTAELTDTQYF.

The chain carries TRBV30 and TRBJ2-3; 11 nucleotides match TRBD2. The V gene's germline CDR1 is GTSNPN and CDR2 SVGIG (reference sequence). This CDR3 has 18 amino acids. The V and J ends lost 0 bases and 4 bases, in that order; junction bases with no gene match: 12. The CDR3, as DNA: TGTGCCTGGAGTGTAAATTATGGTAGCGGGGGGGCACCAGATACGCAGTATTTT. It translates to CAWSVNYGSGGAPDTQYF.

This clone has a single count. The chain recombines TRBV27 with TRBJ2-3; D may be TRBD2 (5 bases). CDR3 length equals 17 residues. Germline lookup yields CDR1 MNHEY and CDR2 SMNVEV (reference sequence). Trimming took off 2 bases at V and 0 bases at J, with 15 bases between the two ends. CDR3 sequence reads: CASSLRLAPASTDTQYF. CDR3 nucleotide sequence: TGTGCCAGCAGTTTACGGCTAGCCCCCGCCAGCACAGATACGCAGTATTTT.

The V gene is TRBV19, the J gene TRBJ2-3, with 7 nucleotides matching TRBD2. J lost 2 bases, V lost 5 bases, and 7 bases had no gene match. There are 15 residues in the CDR3. Germline values: CDR1 LNHDA, CDR2 SQIVND (reference sequence). CDR3 protein: CASSAAGTNTDTQYF. CDR3 sequence (DNA): TGTGCCAGTAGTGCCGCTGGGACTAACACAGATACGCAGTATTTT.

This clone was observed a single time. CDR3: CASSLGPGEETQYF. CDR3 coding DNA: TGTGCCAGCAGCTTAGGTCCGGGGGAAGAGACCCAGTACTTC. This rearrangement joins TRBV11-3 to TRBJ2-5; possibly TRBD2 for D (6 bases). Germline CDR1 and CDR2: SGHNT and YENEEA. The CDR3 extends over 14 amino acids. Trimming stripped 1 base from V and 3 bases from J, with 9 bases between. Full variable domain (rest looked up from reference TRBV11-3 and TRBJ2-5): EAGVVQSPRYKIIEKKQPVAFWCNPISGHNTLYWYLQNLGQGPELLIRYENEEAVDDSQLPKDRFSAERLKGVDSTLKIQPAELGDSAVYLCASSLGPGEETQYFGPGTRLLVL.

The chain couples TRBV4-3 to TRBJ2-3, with 8 bases identical to TRBD1. Germline CDR1 and CDR2: LGHNA and YSLEER. There are 17 residues in the CDR3. The ends lost 0 bases at V and 5 bases at J; junction bases unmatched: 10. Here the CDR3 DNA reads TGCGCCAGCAGCCAAGATCTGGGGGGACAGGTCCAAGATACGCAGTATTTT. The encoded protein is CASSQDLGGQVQDTQYF.

This chain joins TRBV24-1 and TRBJ2-3, with TRBD2 matching over 9 bases. Trimming at V came to 0 bases and at J to 1 base, leaving 7 bases not matched to a gene. Germline CDR1 and CDR2: KGHDR and SFDVKD. This CDR3 spans 18 amino acids. CDR3 nucleotides: TGTGCCACCAGTGATTTGAGTCCTCTAGCGGGGCGCACAGATACGCAGTATTTT. Protein sequence: CATSDLSPLAGRTDTQYF.

This chain links TRBV10-2 with TRBJ2-5; TRBD1 is a possible D gene (6 bases). The germline V gene encodes CDR1 WSHSY and CDR2 SAAADI. The CDR3 is made up of 14 amino acids. V was pared by 8 bases and J by 4 bases, with 17 bases between. The CDR3 DNA follows: TGCGCCAGCTACAAACAGGGTGTCGGAGAGACCCAGTACTTC. This sequence encodes CASYKQGVGETQYF.

The J gene is TRBJ1-1, the V gene TRBV6-5, with TRBD1 identical over 9 bases. The V gene end was trimmed by 7 bases and the J gene end by 4 bases; junction bases not matched to a gene: 10. CDR3 size: 15 residues. Per germline, CDR1 MNHEY and CDR2 SVGAGI. CDR3 sequence reads: CASITGTGFTTEAFF. The CDR3 DNA reads TGTGCCAGCATCACCGGGACAGGGTTTACCACTGAAGCTTTCTTT.

This clone appeared once. This chain links TRBV3-1 (or the pseudogene TRBV3-2) with TRBJ2-2, with 13 bases matching TRBD2. Germline trimming cut 4 bases from V and 6 bases from J; bases unmatched to any gene: 5. The length of the CDR3 is 16 residues. Germline lookup yields CDR1 LGHDT and CDR2 YNNKEL (reference sequence). The CDR3 sequence is CASSPGLAGASGELFF. For the CDR3, the DNA is TGTGCCAGCAGCCCAGGACTAGCGGGAGCATCCGGGGAGCTGTTTTTT.

The CDR3 nucleotides read TGTGCCACCAGTGATCCATGGACAGGAGGCGGCTACACCTTC. Its translation is CATSDPWTGGGYTF. V usage is TRBV24-1 and J usage is TRBJ1-2; TRBD1 aligns across 7 bases. Unmatched junction bases numbered 8, after V lost 3 bases and J lost 8 bases. The CDR3 is 14 amino acids. Germline CDR1 and CDR2: KGHDR and SFDVKD.

The chain employs TRBV6-6 and TRBJ1-1, with D maybe TRBD1 (5 bases). The CDR3 covers 14 residues. From germline, CDR1 is MNHNY and CDR2 SVGAGI (reference sequence). V was pared by 2 bases and J by 5 bases, with 12 bases between. The CDR3: CASSYGNRQTEAFF. The CDR3 region has the DNA TGTGCCAGCAGTTACGGAAACAGACAGACTGAAGCTTTCTTT.

This rearrangement joins TRBV30 to TRBJ2-7, with no clear D. Germline CDR1 GTSNPN, CDR2 SVGIG (reference sequence). The CDR3 sequence is 11 residues long. Trimming shortened V by 1 base and J by 3 bases, and 4 bases separated the two germline ends. The CDR3 DNA is TGTGCCTGGAGTGGGAGCTACGAGCAGTACTTC. It yields the protein CAWSGSYEQYF.

The chain joins TRBV5-4 to TRBJ2-3, with D perhaps TRBD2 (5 bases). The CDR3 is made up of 13 amino acids. Germline V gives CDR1 SGHNT, CDR2 YYREEE (reference sequence). V was cut by 5 bases and J by 4 bases, with 11 bases left in between. CDR3 loop: CASSIGMADTQYF. The CDR3 DNA reads TGTGCCAGCAGTATCGGGATGGCAGATACGCAGTATTTT.

This clone was detected only a few times. This chain connects TRBV6-4 to TRBJ1-5; maybe TRBD1 (6 bases). The ends were cut back, 3 bases at V and 4 bases at J, with 10 bases in the middle. This CDR3 is built from 14 residues. The V gene's germline CDR1 is MRHNA and CDR2 SNTAGT. The CDR3 loop is CASSEGHENQPQHF. DNA for the CDR3: TGTGCCAGCAGTGAGGGACACGAGAATCAGCCCCAGCATTTT.

This clone was counted once. This chain links TRBV2 with TRBJ1-1; 7 bases align to TRBD1. Per the germline V gene, CDR1 is SNHLY and CDR2 is FYNNEI. The CDR3 is 14 amino acids. Trimming cost V 8 bases and J 5 bases; bases outside gene matches: 11. Here the CDR3 reads CASASGGRRTEAFF. CDR3 in DNA: TGTGCCAGCGCTTCAGGGGGGAGGAGGACTGAAGCTTTCTTT.